This TCR beta chain was profiled in a study of cytomegalovirus exposure and HLA in healthy donors. Turning to the study itself: The approximately 120 validation repertoires, a later analysis reported, used the same platform as the 600 to 850 repertoires from the first cohort.

Note on this clone: What it binds is not known.

The CDR3 runs 14 residues. V was pared by 5 bases and J by 2 bases, with 11 bases between. Germline CDR1 is SNHLY and CDR2 is FYNNEI. The data were produced by immunoSEQ multiplex PCR, yet TCRdb's version contains in-frame clones alone and is incomplete. The sample includes more than 200,000 clones, about 90% of them seen just once. Study-wide findings and caveats: The majority of TCR sequences were rare, yet some public TCRs appeared in many donors. Specific recognition of CMV antigens was confirmed in vitro for a few chains (all CMV-associated).

The sequencing input was PBMCs. The sequence was collected from a woman in her twenties or thirties in good health and CMV-seronegative. The chain carries TRBV2 and TRBJ2-3; a possible D gene is TRBD2 (5 bases). In DNA form, the CDR3 reads TGTGCCAGCAGTAAGCGGAACCCCACAGATACGCAGTATTTT. Its protein is CASSKRNPTDTQYF.